Below are 13 T cell receptor beta chains sequenced from a single sample in a study of T cell repertoires in aging, cancer and after chemotherapy. Peripheral blood genomic DNA, not sorted cells or RNA, was the template. TRB rearrangements spanning V, D and J were amplified using mixed TRB-A/B primers. Each CDR3 protein gets one entry after TCRdb re-called the multiplex PCR reads with MiXCR. The sample carries some 2,100 distinct CDR3 sequences, roughly 28% recorded once. Sequenced material: blood. The origin of the receptors is a human donor in good health.

This clonotype is medium-sized. The chain carries TRBV6-5 and TRBJ1-5; TRBD1 might be the D (5 bases). CDR1 and CDR2 from the germline V gene are MNHEY and SVGAGI. This CDR3 spans 15 amino acids. Deletions cut 0 bases from V and 0 bases from J, with 6 bases between. DNA for the CDR3: TGTGCCAGCAGTTACTCGCAGGGTAGCAATCAGCCCCAGCATTTT. This codes for CASSYSQGSNQPQHF.

J is TRBJ1-1 and V is TRBV6-5; D unclear. Germline V gives CDR1 MNHEY, CDR2 SVGAGI. The CDR3 runs to 13 residues. V was clipped by 5 bases and J by 11 bases, with 18 bases between them. CDR3 loop: CASSQGWGQPAFF. The CDR3 DNA is TGTGCCAGCAGTCAAGGGTGGGGTCAACCGGCTTTCTTT.

This clonotype has just a few counts. V gene TRBV5-1 combines with J gene TRBJ1-5, with D perhaps matching TRBD1 (5 bases). This CDR3 is 13 amino acids long. In germline, CDR1 is SGHRS, CDR2 YFSETQ. V shed 0 bases and J shed 7 bases, with 8 bases lying between them. CDR3: CASSLERGQPQHF. CDR3 nucleotides: TGCGCCAGCAGCTTGGAAAGGGGACAGCCCCAGCATTTT.

V gene TRBV27 combines with J gene TRBJ2-2; D gene unclear. The CDR3 is 15 amino acids. V was clipped by 6 bases and J by 0 bases, with 11 bases between them. Germline loops: CDR1 MNHEY, CDR2 SMNVEV (reference sequence). The CDR3 DNA reads as TGTGCCAGCAGCCTATTGGGATCGAACACCGGGGAGCTGTTTTTT. This gives the protein CASSLLGSNTGELFF.

Concerning this clonotype: A single base separates this from a much larger clone, so it may be a read error. This chain uses TRBV6-2 or TRBV6-3 with TRBJ1-5; no firm D call. The V end was cut by 0 bases, the J end by 3 bases, with 6 bases between. Germline V CDR1 and CDR2: MNHEY, SVGEGT. CDR3 length equals 14 residues. The CDR3 protein is CASSYSEVNQPQHF. In nucleotides, the CDR3 is TGTGCCAGCAGTTACTCGGAAGTCAATCAGCCCCAGCATTTT.

Notes on this clonotype: This clone may be a read error of a much larger clone one base away. The V call is TRBV6-5, the J call TRBJ1-5; D not resolved. Trimming removed 0 bases from V and 0 bases from J, with 6 bases in between. CDR1 is MNHEY and CDR2 is SVGAGI in the germline V gene. This CDR3 is built from 15 residues. The CDR3 loop reads CASSYSQRSNQPQHF. The CDR3 nucleotides read TGTGCCAGCAGTTACTCGCAGCGTAGCAATCAGCCCCAGCATTTT.

There are a few counts of this clonotype. The CDR3 bases are TGTGCCAGCAGCCGGTGGGGAATTTACAATGAGCAGTTCTTC. Encoded protein: CASSRWGIYNEQFF. V is TRBV14 and J is TRBJ2-1; D uncertain. The CDR3 is 14 residues long. The germline gives CDR1 SGHDN, CDR2 FVKESK. Trimming shortened V by 4 bases and J by 4 bases, and 11 bases separated the two germline ends.

In its sample, this clonotype ranks as large. J is TRBJ2-5 and V is TRBV30, with TRBD1 matching over 7 bases. V was pared by 5 bases and J by 1 base, with 1 base of the junction left unmatched. This CDR3 is 12 amino acids long. Germline V gene lookup returns CDR1 GTSNPN and CDR2 SVGIG (reference sequence). The CDR3: CAWGQVQETQYF. In DNA, the CDR3 is TGTGCCTGGGGACAGGTCCAAGAGACCCAGTACTTC.

This clonotype was seen once. The CDR3 region has the DNA TGCAGTGCTAGTCCTAGCGGGAGTTATTTCCATGAGCAGTTCTTC. Protein product: CSASPSGSYFHEQFF. The chain is built from TRBV20-1 and TRBJ2-1, with TRBD2 matching 10 bases. Germline loops: CDR1 DFQATT, CDR2 SNEGSKA (reference sequence). The CDR3 runs to 15 residues. V was pared by 3 bases and J by 8 bases, with 10 bases of the junction left unmatched.

This clonotype rates as large. The J gene is TRBJ2-2, the V gene TRBV29-1; TRBD1 agrees at 7 bases. The length of the CDR3 is 14 residues. V lost 5 bases, J lost 1 base, and 4 bases stayed unmatched. Germline V lookup: CDR1 SQVTM, CDR2 ANQGSEA. DNA of the CDR3: TGCAGCGTTCGGACAGGCAGGAACACCGGGGAGCTGTTTTTT. Its protein product is CSVRTGRNTGELFF.

The rearrangement links TRBV4-3 to TRBJ2-1, with D possibly TRBD2 on 5 matching bases. V dropped 0 bases and J dropped 0 bases, with 12 bases sitting between them. The germline V gene encodes CDR1 LGHNA and CDR2 YSLEER. The CDR3 spans 17 residues. This CDR3 is CASSQDASGYSYNEQFF. Here the CDR3 DNA reads TGCGCCAGCAGCCAAGATGCCAGCGGATACTCCTACAATGAGCAGTTCTTC.

J is TRBJ2-3 and V is TRBV7-2; 7 nucleotides line up with TRBD2. Germline loops: CDR1 SGHTA, CDR2 FQGNSA. The CDR3 is made up of 17 amino acids. The junction had 8 bases not matched to a gene; V was cut back by 2 bases and J by 0 bases. In DNA, the CDR3 is TGTGCCAGCAGCTTACGATCCGGGGGGACTAGCACAGATACGCAGTATTTT. Amino acid sequence: CASSLRSGGTSTDTQYF.

The rearrangement joins TRBV5-1 to TRBJ1-2; 7 bases align to TRBD1. Trimming cost V 4 bases and J 7 bases; bases outside gene matches: 13. The CDR3 has 15 amino acids. The germline gives CDR1 SGHRS, CDR2 YFSETQ. The CDR3 bases are TGCGCCAGCAGCAAGTCCTCCGAGACAGGGATTGGCTACACCTTC. It specifies CASSKSSETGIGYTF.